Shown below are 15 T cell receptor beta chains from a single sample sequenced in a study of regulatory T cells in long-lasting Graves disease (dated by TCRdb to about 2021). Explained via the paper, the time point label denotes: newly diagnosed GD, antithyroid drugs for less than 3 months. For both TCR sequencing and RNA sequencing, RNA was extracted from PBMCs using TRIzol. The library was built by means of multiplex PCR. Reads for this sample came from an Illumina HiSeq 4000. CDR3 regions were amplified by Arm-PCR with iRepertoire HTBI primers to construct TCR beta libraries. TCRdb took the public reads, trimmed them with fastp at Q25, ran MiXCR for clone calling and kept in-frame beta chains. Under each unique CDR3 protein, matching rows form one entry showing the most common genes and DNA. This sample comprises 400,000 to 550,000 distinct CDR3 sequences, about 15% of them detected only once. The ten top clones hold roughly a sixth of the sample.

These sequences were also reported in another study, on T cells in Graves' hyperthyroidism and ophthalmopathy.

Sequenced here: peripheral blood mononuclear cells (PBMCs), sampled at new diagnosis, from a patient treated with antithyroid drugs. All receptors derive from a woman aged 30 to 39 with Graves disease. Donor details come from another sample of the same person, matched by shared clones.

The sample holds many counts of this clonotype. The chain recombines TRBV6-1 with TRBJ2-7, with D hard to call. CDR1 is MNHNS and CDR2 is SASEGT in the germline V gene. The CDR3 runs to 13 residues. The V gene lost 2 bases and the J gene lost 3 bases, with 8 bases spanning the gap. Here the CDR3 DNA reads TGTGCCAGCAGTGAATTTGCGTACTACGAGCAGTACTTC. Amino acids: CASSEFAYYEQYF.

Comments on this clonotype: A read error may explain this, as a much larger clone is one base away. V is TRBV10-1 and J is TRBJ2-3, with TRBD2 matching over 7 bases. The J call may be incorrect, as the DNA end agrees better with TRBJ2-1. The V gene's germline CDR1 is WNHNN and CDR2 SYGVQD (reference sequence). CDR3 size: 14 residues. The CDR3 is CASSASGANYEQFF. DNA of the CDR3: TGCGCCAGCAGTGCTAGCGGAGCGAACTACGAGCAGTTCTTC.

The chain has TRBV14 and TRBJ2-4, with 15 bases aligning to TRBD2. The germline V gene encodes CDR1 SGHDN and CDR2 FVKESK. The ends lost 4 bases at V and 1 base at J; junction bases unmatched: 5. This CDR3 spans 18 amino acids. The CDR3 loop is CASSPGLAGGAAKNIQYF. CDR3 in DNA: TGTGCCAGCAGCCCGGGACTAGCGGGAGGAGCGGCCAAAAACATTCAGTACTTC. The full variable domain, with the rest looked up from reference TRBV14 and TRBJ2-4, is EAGVTQFPSHSVIEKGQTVTLRCDPISGHDNLYWYRRVMGKEIKFLLHFVKESKQDESGMPNNRFLAERTGGTYSTLKVQPAELEDSGVYFCASSPGLAGGAAKNIQYFGAGTRLSVL.

This clonotype came up many times. The rearrangement joins TRBV5-1 to TRBJ2-7; no definite D call. CDR1 is SGHRS, CDR2 YFSETQ, per germline. This CDR3 has 13 residues. V gave up 0 bases and J gave up 9 bases, with 13 bases separating them. CDR3 protein: CASSLERRAGQYF. In nucleotides, the CDR3 is TGCGCCAGCAGCTTGGAGCGACGGGCAGGGCAGTACTTC.

This clonotype has ten or more counts. V and J are TRBV15 and TRBJ1-1, with 9 bases that match TRBD1. The CDR3 sequence is 16 residues long. The J segment lost 0 bases and the V segment lost 5 bases, leaving 7 bases of the junction unmatched. The germline V gene encodes CDR1 LNHNV and CDR2 YYDKDF (reference sequence). CDR3 in amino acids: CATSGRRTGVNTEAFF. Written as DNA, the CDR3 is TGTGCCACCAGCGGACGTAGGACAGGGGTGAACACTGAAGCTTTCTTT.

This clonotype has a count of ten or more. This chain links TRBV20-1 with TRBJ2-7; 9 bases line up with TRBD2. The ends lost 5 bases at V and 2 bases at J; junction bases unmatched: 4. CDR1 is DFQATT and CDR2 is SNEGSKA in the germline V gene (reference sequence). This CDR3 has 13 amino acids. The DNA for the CDR3 is TGCAGTGCTCCGCAGCGGGGGGCCTACGAGCAGTACTTC. Encoded protein: CSAPQRGAYEQYF.

This clonotype was recorded at least ten times. The V and J genes are TRBV20-1 and TRBJ2-1, with 9 bases lining up with TRBD2. Looked up from germline, CDR1 is DFQATT and CDR2 is SNEGSKA (reference sequence). Trimming took 0 bases from V and 6 from J; bases not matched to a gene: 6. The CDR3 totals 15 residues. The CDR3 coding sequence is TGCAGTGCTAGAGATTTTACTAGCGGGCCCAATGAGCAGTTCTTC. Its protein product is CSARDFTSGPNEQFF.

The chain employs TRBV15 and TRBJ1-5; 8 bases are a match to TRBD1. The trim removed 4 bases at V and 1 base at J, leaving 18 bases unmatched. The CDR3 is 20 amino acids. Germline CDR1 is LNHNV and CDR2 is YYDKDF (reference sequence). The CDR3 reads CATSNPSGQGSASSNQPQHF. CDR3 nucleotides: TGTGCCACCAGCAACCCTTCCGGACAGGGTAGTGCTTCCAGCAATCAGCCCCAGCATTTT.

A few counts support this clonotype. The chain links TRBV19 to TRBJ2-1, with TRBD1 identical over 8 bases. The CDR3 consists of 14 residues. V was pared by 10 bases and J by 7 bases, with 12 bases of the junction left unmatched. The germline gives CDR1 LNHDA, CDR2 SQIVND (reference sequence). The CDR3 region is CATKVDRVRNEQFF. The CDR3, as DNA: TGTGCCACTAAGGTGGACAGGGTGCGAAATGAGCAGTTCTTC.

This clonotype was recorded many times. This sequence joins TRBV3-1 and TRBJ2-7; TRBD2 matches 11 bases. Germline CDR1 is LGHDT and CDR2 is YNNKEL (reference sequence). V lost 2 bases, J lost 5 bases, and 8 bases stayed unmatched. The CDR3 extends over 16 amino acids. The CDR3 is CASSQSTSGSRNEQYF. In DNA form, the CDR3 reads TGTGCCAGCAGCCAATCTACTAGCGGGAGTAGGAACGAGCAGTACTTC.

This clonotype was observed many times. This chain connects TRBV7-8 to TRBJ2-7; 7 positions agree with TRBD1. Losses at the gene ends were 1 base for V and 0 bases for J; bases not matched to a gene: 3. This CDR3 contains 15 residues. Germline V gene sequence: CDR1 SGHVS, CDR2 FQNEAQ. CDR3 DNA: TGTGCCAGCAGCTTAGTCGGGACAGTCTCCTACGAGCAGTACTTC. Its protein product is CASSLVGTVSYEQYF.

The rearrangement joins TRBV24-1 to TRBJ2-1, with 7 bases aligning to TRBD2. The CDR3 is 18 amino acids. J lost 0 bases, V lost 0 bases, and 7 bases had no gene match. Germline V gene sequence: CDR1 KGHDR, CDR2 SFDVKD. CDR3 loop: CATSDLGIGGDSYNEQFF. The DNA for the CDR3 is TGTGCCACCAGTGATTTGGGGATTGGGGGGGACTCCTACAATGAGCAGTTCTTC.

This clonotype appeared a single time. A far larger clone is just one base off, so this is likely a read error. The chain carries TRBV7-2 and TRBJ2-1; 9 nucleotides line up with TRBD1. After removal of 4 bases from V and 9 bases from J, the junction contained 4 bases not matched to a gene. The V gene's germline CDR1 is SGHTA and CDR2 FQGNSA. The CDR3 consists of 13 residues. The CDR3 region has the DNA TGTGCCAGCAGCTCGGGACAGGGCGGTGAGCAGTTCTTC. Translating gives CASSSGQGGEQFF.

This clonotype has ten or more counts. The chain uses TRBV12-3 or TRBV12-4 and TRBJ2-3; 9 positions match TRBD2. V lost 6 bases to trimming and J lost 3 bases; unmatched junction nucleotides: 7. The CDR3 contains 15 residues. DNA for the CDR3: TGTGCCAGCAGCCCGACTAGCGGCTTTACAGATACGCAGTATTTT. It yields the protein CASSPTSGFTDTQYF.

The genes are TRBV11-2 and TRBJ2-7, with TRBD2 matching over 9 bases. The V gene end was trimmed by 7 bases and the J gene end by 0 bases; junction bases not matched to a gene: 10. This CDR3 is 16 amino acids long. Germline V gene lookup returns CDR1 SGHAT and CDR2 FQNNGV. CDR3 loop: CASKGLAGLSSYEQYF. CDR3 DNA sequence: TGTGCCAGCAAGGGGCTAGCGGGATTGAGCTCCTACGAGCAGTACTTC. Complete variable domain (other parts from reference TRBV11-2 and TRBJ2-7): EAGVAQSPRYKIIEKRQSVAFWCNPISGHATLYWYQQILGQGPKLLIQFQNNGVVDDSQLPKDRFSAERLKGVDSTLKIQPAKLEDSAVYLCASKGLAGLSSYEQYFGPGTRLTVT.